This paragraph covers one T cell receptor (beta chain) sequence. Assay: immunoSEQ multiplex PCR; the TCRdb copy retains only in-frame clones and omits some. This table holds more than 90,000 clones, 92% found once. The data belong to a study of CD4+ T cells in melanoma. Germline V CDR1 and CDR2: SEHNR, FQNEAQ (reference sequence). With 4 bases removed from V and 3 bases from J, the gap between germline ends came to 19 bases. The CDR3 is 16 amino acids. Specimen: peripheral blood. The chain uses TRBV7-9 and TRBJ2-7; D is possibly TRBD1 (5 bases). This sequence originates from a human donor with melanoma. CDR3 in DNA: TGTGCCAGCAGCTCAAATCAGGGCAACGAACTCTACGAGCAGTACTTC. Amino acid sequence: CASSSNQGNELYEQYF.